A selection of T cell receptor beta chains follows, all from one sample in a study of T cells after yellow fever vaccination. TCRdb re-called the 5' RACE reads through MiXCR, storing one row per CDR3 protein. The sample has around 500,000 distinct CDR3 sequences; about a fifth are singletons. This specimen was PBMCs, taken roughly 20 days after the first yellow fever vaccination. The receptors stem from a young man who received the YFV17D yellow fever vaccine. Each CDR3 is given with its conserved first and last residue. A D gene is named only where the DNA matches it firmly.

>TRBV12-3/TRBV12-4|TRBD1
CASSSADRGPNEQFF
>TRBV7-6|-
CASSLGPGGIYYNEQFF
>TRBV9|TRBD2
CASSVASGLKETQYF
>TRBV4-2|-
CASSRSWTVNTGELFF
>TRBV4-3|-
CASSQDMLDTGELFF
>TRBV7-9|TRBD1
CASSLSGTGSYYGYTF
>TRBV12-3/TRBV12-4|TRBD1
CASGGRPGQGTGELFF
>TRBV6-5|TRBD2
CASSYGLAGHYEHYF
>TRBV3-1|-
CASSPRGGRGYTF
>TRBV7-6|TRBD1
CASSLTGGGETQYF
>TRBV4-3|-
CASSHLPPRRGYTF
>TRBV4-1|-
CASSHRGGSLTDRTDTQYF
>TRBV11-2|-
CASSLEVRRGNTGELFF
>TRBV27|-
CASSLWAGSDTQYF
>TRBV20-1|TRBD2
CSARDRLAGGETQYF
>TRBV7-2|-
CASSLVAWDTQYF
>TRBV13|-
CASSPGTFRTDTQYF
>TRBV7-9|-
CASSSTEGYSNQPQHF
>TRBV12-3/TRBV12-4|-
CASRRVDEQFF
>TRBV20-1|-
CSASGGLQPQHF
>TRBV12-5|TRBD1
CASGGRTGDFGTGELFF
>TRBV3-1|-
CASSREDKKMNTEAFF
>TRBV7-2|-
CASSLAMTGLGNTIYF
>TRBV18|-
CASSPRGNTGELFF
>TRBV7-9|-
CASSLLLDSEAFF
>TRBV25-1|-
CASRRPGDEQYF
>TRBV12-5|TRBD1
CASGPPTGNNQPQHF
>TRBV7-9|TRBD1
CASGTDREGTDTQYF
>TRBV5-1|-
CASSLVGGENTEAFF
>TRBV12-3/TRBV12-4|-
CVPGQAHTYEQYF
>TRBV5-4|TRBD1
CASSYGQGARTEAFF
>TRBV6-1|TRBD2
CASSAGGASYNEQFF
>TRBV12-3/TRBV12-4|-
CASSSPGVLGIQYF
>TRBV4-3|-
CASSITNNEQFF
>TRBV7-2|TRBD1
CASSTGTGGREQYF
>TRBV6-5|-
CASSYPGADTQYF
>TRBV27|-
CASSLGVGAEQFF
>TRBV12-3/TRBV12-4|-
CASGSTFSNQPQHF
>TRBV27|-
CASSFPVGEQFF
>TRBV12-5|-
CASARDRQETQYF
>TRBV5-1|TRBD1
CASSRGQAHYNEQFF
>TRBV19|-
CASSPPFQSQHF
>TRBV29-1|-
CSVEDTGRSNEKLFF
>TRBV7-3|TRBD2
CASSLKSGGVDTQYF
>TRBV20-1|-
CSASLVLAGSTDTQYF
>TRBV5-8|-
CASSLTQQRRGYGYTF
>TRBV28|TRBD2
CASSAIVAGGQETQYF
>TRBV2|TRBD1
CASSETGGINEKLFF
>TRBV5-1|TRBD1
CASSSGTGGFNNEQFF